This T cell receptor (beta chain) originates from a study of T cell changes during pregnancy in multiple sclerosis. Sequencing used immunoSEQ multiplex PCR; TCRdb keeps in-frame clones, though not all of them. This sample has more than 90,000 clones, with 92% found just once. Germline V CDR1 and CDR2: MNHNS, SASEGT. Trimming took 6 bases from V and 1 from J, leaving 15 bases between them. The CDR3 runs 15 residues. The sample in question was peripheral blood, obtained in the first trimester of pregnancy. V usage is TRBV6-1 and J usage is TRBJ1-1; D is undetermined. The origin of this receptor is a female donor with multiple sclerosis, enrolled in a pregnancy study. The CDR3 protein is CASRSTVNRNTEAFF. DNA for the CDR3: TGTGCCAGCAGGTCTACAGTGAATCGGAACACTGAAGCTTTCTTT.